The next 23 T cell receptor beta chains were all read from a single sample in a study of Ad26.COV2.S vaccination and SARS-CoV-2 variants. Assay: immunoSEQ multiplex PCR; the TCRdb copy retains only in-frame clones and omits some. The data show a few hundred thousand clones, with 88% seen just once and approximately 4% held by the top ten. Treatment meaning: about 20 received Ad26.COV2.S at low or high dose, single or two shots; several received placebo; per-sample allocation not given. Collection of samples fell on day 63 after the first vaccine or placebo injection. The sample consisted of peripheral blood, taken in a trial of Ad26.COV2.S vaccine versus placebo. The receptor set was obtained from a person between 18 and 59 years old who received the Ad26.COV2.S COVID-19 vaccine or a placebo.

The genes are TRBV9 and TRBJ1-1, with a tentative D call TRBD1 (6 bases). Germline V lookup: CDR1 SGDLS, CDR2 YYNGEE. This CDR3 has 16 amino acids. V shed 4 bases and J shed 4 bases, with 20 bases lying between them. The DNA of the CDR3 is TGTGCCAGCAGCTTGCAGCCCGGGGGCGCGTTCACTGAAGCTTTCTTT. Translating gives CASSLQPGGAFTEAFF.

The chain has TRBV7-2 and TRBJ2-2; TRBD1 aligns across 8 bases. V lost 6 bases and J lost 4; bases outside the gene matches: 16. Germline lookup yields CDR1 SGHTA and CDR2 FQGNSA. The CDR3 runs 18 residues. CDR3 sequence reads: CASSLQGAGGLGTGELFF. The CDR3 DNA is TGTGCCAGCAGTCTCCAGGGGGCAGGGGGCTTAGGCACCGGGGAGCTGTTTTTT.

The V call is TRBV4-2, the J call TRBJ2-5; D might be TRBD2 (6 bases). The germline V and J ends were trimmed by 2 bases and 5 bases, with 12 bases remaining between them. CDR3 size: 14 residues. Germline lookup yields CDR1 LGHNA and CDR2 YNFKEQ. The CDR3 sequence is CASSQPGGWETQYF. CDR3 in DNA: TGTGCCAGCAGCCAACCCGGGGGATGGGAGACCCAGTACTTC.

The chain joins TRBV9 to TRBJ2-2; 8 bases match TRBD1. J was trimmed by 7 bases and V by 0 bases; bases with no gene match: 5. Germline CDR1 reads SGDLS; CDR2 reads YYNGEE. The CDR3 is made up of 15 amino acids. The CDR3 DNA reads TGTGCCAGCAGCGTAGGGACAGGGCTTGGCGGGGAGCTGTTTTTT. Amino acid sequence: CASSVGTGLGGELFF.

The V and J genes are TRBV6-5 and TRBJ1-2; possibly TRBD1 for D (6 bases). The germline V gene has CDR1 MNHEY and CDR2 SVGAGI. V lost 0 bases and J 7 bases, leaving 15 bases between the germline ends. This CDR3 has 15 residues. The CDR3 bases are TGTGCCAGCAGTTACTCGAGTTCAGGGGCGGTTGGCTACACCTTC. Amino acid sequence: CASSYSSSGAVGYTF.

The chain carries TRBV4-1 and TRBJ2-7, with D perhaps being TRBD1 or TRBD2 (6 bases each). The CDR3 has 13 residues. Germline V gene lookup returns CDR1 MGHRA and CDR2 YSYEKL. V lost 7 bases to trimming and J lost 6 bases, with 16 bases between them. The CDR3 DNA reads TGCGCCAGCACCCACCTGGAGGGGGGCGAGCAGTACTTC. Amino acids: CASTHLEGGEQYF.

The chain has TRBV3-1 (or the pseudogene TRBV3-2) and TRBJ1-2, with D tentatively TRBD1 (5 bases). V was shortened by 4 bases and J by 3 bases, with 15 bases between the two germline ends. CDR1 is LGHDT, CDR2 YNNKEL, per germline (reference sequence). The CDR3 runs 15 residues. The CDR3 DNA reads TGTGCCAGCAGCCCCCAGGGAACTGCTCACTATGGCTACACCTTC. Translated, it gives CASSPQGTAHYGYTF.

The chain couples TRBV6-5 to TRBJ1-2; no clear D gene. Germline values: CDR1 MNHEY, CDR2 SVGAGI. The CDR3 covers 13 residues. Trimming took 10 bases from V and 6 from J, leaving 18 bases between them. The CDR3 DNA is TGTGCCACGGGGTTTAGTAGTGGGGATGGCTACACCTTC. It specifies CATGFSSGDGYTF.

This chain joins TRBV7-8 and TRBJ2-3; the D gene could be TRBD1 or TRBD2 (5 bases each). The V gene's germline CDR1 is SGHVS and CDR2 FQNEAQ. This CDR3 has 14 residues. Trimming took off 1 base at V and 6 bases at J, with 11 bases between the two ends. The CDR3 spells CASSLGPWGDTQYF. The CDR3 DNA reads TGTGCCAGCAGCTTAGGACCGTGGGGGGATACGCAGTATTTT.

The chain couples TRBV2 to TRBJ2-5, with D tentatively TRBD1 (5 bases). Deletions cut 5 bases from V and 5 bases from J, with 15 bases between. The germline V gene has CDR1 SNHLY and CDR2 FYNNEI. The CDR3 runs to 14 residues. Here the CDR3 DNA reads TGTGCCAGCAGTATCCACAGGCAGCAGGAGACCCAGTACTTC. This codes for CASSIHRQQETQYF.

The rearrangement uses TRBV9 and TRBJ1-2; D may be TRBD1 (5 bases). V lost 4 bases and J 6 bases, leaving 19 bases between the germline ends. This CDR3 contains 15 residues. Germline loops: CDR1 SGDLS, CDR2 YYNGEE. This CDR3 reads CASSSPGPMLNGYTF. The CDR3 DNA reads as TGTGCCAGCAGCTCACCGGGACCTATGTTGAATGGCTACACCTTC.

The gene calls are TRBV4-3 and TRBJ2-3, with D maybe TRBD2 (6 bases). Trimming pared 5 bases from V and 0 bases from J, leaving 12 bases between. The CDR3 has 15 amino acids. CDR1 LGHNA and CDR2 YSLEER come from the germline V gene. CDR3 in DNA: TGCGCCAGCAGCTCCGCGGGGATTAGCACAGATACGCAGTATTTT. Translating gives CASSSAGISTDTQYF.

The gene calls are TRBV18 and TRBJ2-1; TRBD2 matches at 16 bases. The CDR3 runs 18 residues. Germline CDR1 is KGHSH and CDR2 is LQKENI. Trimming at V came to 3 bases and at J to 6 bases, leaving 8 bases not matched to a gene. The DNA of the CDR3 is TGTGCCAGCTCACCCCAACCGGGACTAGCGGGGGGGCTCAATGAGCAGTTCTTC. Residues: CASSPQPGLAGGLNEQFF.

V is TRBV6-2 or TRBV6-3 and J is TRBJ2-5, with a possible D match to TRBD1 (6 bases). Trimming took 4 bases from V and 8 from J, leaving 14 bases between them. The CDR3 contains 13 residues. Germline V CDR1 and CDR2: MNHEY, SVGEGT. CDR3 residues: CASSSQQGRTQYF. The CDR3 DNA reads TGTGCCAGCAGTTCGCAACAGGGAAGAACCCAGTACTTC.

The rearrangement uses TRBV27 and TRBJ2-1, with 9 bases lining up with TRBD1. Germline CDR1 is MNHEY and CDR2 is SMNVEV (reference sequence). J was trimmed by 6 bases and V by 4 bases; bases with no gene match: 13. The CDR3 contains 17 residues. CDR3 protein: CASSSTSQGATFNEQFF. CDR3 sequence (DNA): TGTGCCAGCAGTTCGACTTCACAGGGGGCCACCTTCAATGAGCAGTTCTTC.

The chain links TRBV30 to TRBJ1-5; perhaps TRBD1 as D (6 bases). CDR1 and CDR2 from the germline V gene are GTSNPN and SVGIG (reference sequence). This CDR3 spans 13 amino acids. Deletions cut 5 bases from V and 7 bases from J, with 15 bases between. CDR3 sequence reads: CAWGAGGQQPQHF. CDR3 coding DNA: TGTGCCTGGGGGGCCGGGGGGCAACAGCCCCAGCATTTT.

Here the CDR3 reads CASTKGYRDSQETQYF. CDR3 DNA: TGTGCCAGCACCAAGGGGTACCGGGACAGCCAAGAGACCCAGTACTTC. V gene TRBV11-2 combines with J gene TRBJ2-5; the match to TRBD1 covers 7 bases. Trimming cost V 7 bases and J 1 base; bases outside gene matches: 12. The germline V gene has CDR1 SGHAT and CDR2 FQNNGV. The CDR3 sequence is 16 residues long.

The chain links TRBV4-3 to TRBJ1-3; 8 bases align to TRBD1. This CDR3 is built from 17 residues. Germline V gene data show CDR1 as LGHNA and CDR2 as YSLEER. After removal of 1 base from V and 1 base from J, the junction contained 6 bases not matched to a gene. CDR3 in amino acids: CASSQVGDRPSGNTIYF. The CDR3 DNA sequence: TGCGCCAGCAGCCAAGTGGGGGACAGGCCATCTGGAAACACCATATATTTT.

The chain recombines TRBV5-6 with TRBJ1-2; the D is unclear. The CDR3 runs to 14 residues. The V and J ends lost 7 bases and 0 bases respectively, with 13 bases between them. Germline CDR1 is SGHDT and CDR2 is YYEEEE. CDR3 region: CASSTGGTNYGYTF. CDR3 DNA: TGTGCCAGCTCGACGGGAGGGACTAACTATGGCTACACCTTC.

The chain links TRBV7-6 to TRBJ1-3; D possibly corresponds to TRBD1 (6 bases). The germline V gene encodes CDR1 SGHVS and CDR2 FNYEAQ. V shed 5 bases and J shed 4 bases, with 15 bases lying between them. The CDR3 covers 15 residues. CDR3 in DNA: TGTGCCAGCAGCCCAAACGTGGGGACAGGAAACACCATATATTTT. Translated, it gives CASSPNVGTGNTIYF.

This chain connects TRBV29-1 to TRBJ1-2, with D hard to call. This CDR3 has 14 residues. Germline lookup yields CDR1 SQVTM and CDR2 ANQGSEA. V was shortened by 1 base and J by 0 bases, with 9 bases between the two germline ends. This CDR3 is CSVEGVGTNYGYTF. In DNA form, the CDR3 reads TGCAGCGTTGAAGGGGTAGGGACTAACTATGGCTACACCTTC.

The V call is TRBV29-1, the J call TRBJ1-5; D not certain. CDR1 SQVTM and CDR2 ANQGSEA come from the germline V gene. There are 11 residues in the CDR3. The V and J ends lost 6 bases and 1 base respectively, with 4 bases between them. This CDR3 is CSVESNQPQHF. As DNA, the CDR3 is TGCAGCGTAGAAAGCAATCAGCCCCAGCATTTT.

This chain joins TRBV13 and TRBJ2-1, with D possibly being TRBD1 or TRBD2 (6 bases each). This CDR3 contains 16 residues. Trimming took off 4 bases at V and 3 bases at J, with 16 bases between the two ends. Germline V gene lookup returns CDR1 PRHDT and CDR2 FYEKMQ (reference sequence). DNA of the CDR3: TGTGCCAGCAGCTCGCATACAGGGAGGATCTACAATGAGCAGTTCTTC. Residues: CASSSHTGRIYNEQFF. Full variable domain (missing parts from reference TRBV13 and TRBJ2-1): AAGVIQSPRHLIKEKRETATLKCYPIPRHDTVYWYQQGPGQDPQFLISFYEKMQSDKGSIPDRFSAQQFSDYHSELNMSSLELGDSALYFCASSSHTGRIYNEQFFGPGTRLTVL.